This is a list of T cell receptor beta chains from one sample in a study of blood T cells in healthy people across ages. TCRdb redid the calling of the 5' RACE reads with MiXCR, one entry per CDR3 protein. The sample has approximately 2,000,000 distinct CDR3 sequences, more than 35% seen once; the top ten hold more than 20%. The sequenced sample consisted of blood. Receptor source: a human donor in good health. Each CDR3 is given without its conserved first and last residue.

v_call cdr3_aa
TRBV7-3 ASSPAGGGETQY
TRBV4-2 ASSQEGLAGLNEQF
TRBV5-6 ASSLQGHNEQF
TRBV7-2 ASSYAGDRAF
TRBV20-1 SAVATVNEQF
TRBV7-9 ASSSSGYEQY
TRBV24-1 ATSDPRGAGANVLT
TRBV11-2 ASSLDPHGYT
TRBV5-5 ASSLVRRSSYNEQF
TRBV6-2/TRBV6-3 ASSYPDYNEQF
TRBV7-8 ASSIFLDSNQPQH
TRBV6-1 ASGQGLYNEQF
TRBV20-1 SARNPGGGSAYEQY
TRBV2 AIPGQMTVYNEQF
TRBV7-9 ASSPGFRGYGYT
TRBV6-2/TRBV6-3 ASSYFGGGYGYT
TRBV9 ASSATPGPAFQQY
TRBV6-2/TRBV6-3 ASSVLGQESYEQY
TRBV5-1 ASSLTGGDNEKLF
TRBV12-3/TRBV12-4 ASSPRNDSPLH
TRBV6-2/TRBV6-3 ASSVRALPRNIQY
TRBV7-2 ASSSGPTPLH
TRBV4-3 ASSQDNRGQLYGYT
TRBV11-1 ASSYGTSTYEQY
TRBV11-2 ASSSGTNTGELF
TRBV28 ASRSTVANYGYT
TRBV7-2 ASSPGPWSGAQY
TRBV6-6 ASSYEGQSYGYT
TRBV18 ANSSGGTSGANVLT
TRBV12-3/TRBV12-4 ASSLHRASGEKNIQY
TRBV3-1 ASSHGSGSGADTQY
TRBV24-1 ATSDATGGPNSNFYEQY
TRBV4-3 ASSQDRYWQMNTEAF
TRBV4-3 ASSQDWVVHGELF
TRBV7-2 ASSLVARTYEQY
TRBV29-1 SVDARGLGETQY
TRBV7-2 ASSLGELWRATDTQY
TRBV7-6 ASSYTRGLNTEAF
TRBV29-1 SVWPTPDVSNIQY
TRBV4-3 ASSQKFQGDGYT
TRBV7-3 ASSTPGQGGGYT
TRBV6-5 ASSYGGVKKEAF
TRBV18 ASSSLDSSGANVLT
TRBV5-1 ASSLTRTYGYT
TRBV7-3 ASSLIAGGIQF
TRBV9 ASSVVGNPTYNSPLH
TRBV18 ASSPPGRSQETQY
TRBV7-9 ASNRGDDQPQH
TRBV28 ASSEIQGPTEAF
TRBV6-5 ASSSLEGGAYEQF
TRBV10-3 AISESSRGQGGNQPQH
TRBV4-3 ASSQVDGGANTQY